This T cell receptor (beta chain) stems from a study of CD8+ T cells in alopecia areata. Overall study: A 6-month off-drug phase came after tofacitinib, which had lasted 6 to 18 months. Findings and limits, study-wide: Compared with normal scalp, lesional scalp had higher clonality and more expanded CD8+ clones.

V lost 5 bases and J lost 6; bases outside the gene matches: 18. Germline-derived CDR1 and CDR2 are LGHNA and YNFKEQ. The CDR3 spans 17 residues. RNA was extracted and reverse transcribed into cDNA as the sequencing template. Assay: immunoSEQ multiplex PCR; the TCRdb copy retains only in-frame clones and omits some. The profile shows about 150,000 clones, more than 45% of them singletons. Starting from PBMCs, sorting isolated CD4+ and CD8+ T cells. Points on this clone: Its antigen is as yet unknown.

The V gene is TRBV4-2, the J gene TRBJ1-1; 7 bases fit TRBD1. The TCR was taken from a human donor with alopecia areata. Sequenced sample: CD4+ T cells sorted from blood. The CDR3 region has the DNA TGTGCCAGCAGCACAAACAGGGGAATTGATACGTACGCTGAAGCTTTCTTT. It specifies CASSTNRGIDTYAEAFF.